This TCR beta chain was sequenced in a study of cytomegalovirus exposure and HLA in healthy donors. Whole-study findings and limits: High sensitivity and specificity were reportedly achieved when the classifier diagnosed cytomegalovirus status. In a later analysis, approximately 15,000 TCR beta sequences were associated with HLA alleles at 0.05 false discovery rate.

Turning to this clone: Its antigen is not known.

Healthy people donating bone marrow made up the donors. PCR employed 60 Vbeta and 13 Jbeta primers. TCRdb's copy holds only in-frame clones and misses some; the assay was immunoSEQ multiplex PCR. Of under 250,000 clones listed, around 77% were seen once; the top ten hold under 3%. The CDR3 sequence is 14 residues long. Germline V gene data show CDR1 as MNHEY and CDR2 as SVGAGI. Between the trimmed V and J ends, which lost 2 bases and 4 bases, there was a span of 11 bases. The chain has TRBV6-5 and TRBJ1-2; D gene uncertain. This TCR derives from a woman in her 30s in good health and CMV-seronegative. Sequencing was performed on PBMCs. The CDR3 nucleotides read TGTGCCAGCAGTTACGGGGAGGGCCCCTATGGCTACACCTTC. As protein: CASSYGEGPYGYTF.